This entry features one TCR beta chain sequence. The data were produced by immunoSEQ multiplex PCR, yet TCRdb's version contains in-frame clones alone and is incomplete. The table lists roughly 2.1 million clones, under 95% of them singletons. It was CD45RO-negative cells, positively selected for CCR7, that made up naive CD8 cells, with terminally differentiated effector memory CD45RA+ cells excluded. The sample comes from a study of shared clonotypes between healthy human individuals. The J segment lost 4 bases and the V segment lost 0 bases, leaving 7 bases of the junction unmatched. This CDR3 is built from 17 residues. The germline V gene encodes CDR1 LNHNV and CDR2 YYDKDF (reference sequence).

The chain has TRBV15 and TRBJ2-3, with 10 bases identical to TRBD1. The source of this sequence is a man between 18 and 35 years old in good health. Some clones in this sample may be carry-over from other donors' samples. Sequenced material: naive CD8+ T cells from PBMCs. The CDR3 DNA sequence: TGTGCCACCAGCAGAGATGAAGGGACAGGGGTAGCAGATACGCAGTATTTT. It yields the protein CATSRDEGTGVADTQYF.